These 5 T cell receptor beta chains were sequenced from one sample in a study of blood T cell repertoires in COVID-19. Clones were read by immunoSEQ multiplex PCR, and TCRdb kept only the in-frame ones, dropping some. Among over 55,000 clones listed, around nine tenths were seen once. The sample consisted of peripheral blood. All receptors derive from a human donor with active COVID-19. The donor label of this sample is uncertain.

This CDR3 is CASSLGSGSHEKLFF. Written as DNA, the CDR3 is TGCGCCAGCAGCTTGGGGTCGGGATCTCATGAAAAACTGTTTTTT. The chain has TRBV5-1 and TRBJ1-4; D not certain. The CDR3 sequence is 15 residues long. The germline V gene has CDR1 SGHRS and CDR2 YFSETQ. Trimming stripped 0 bases from V and 6 bases from J, with 12 bases between.

This clone was counted once. The chain joins TRBV30 to TRBJ2-6; the D gene is possibly TRBD2 (5 bases). Germline V lookup: CDR1 GTSNPN, CDR2 SVGIG (reference sequence). Trimming took off 3 bases at V and 0 bases at J, with 6 bases between the two ends. The CDR3 is 14 amino acids. CDR3 loop: CAWRGVSGANVLTF. CDR3 DNA: TGTGCCTGGAGGGGAGTCTCTGGGGCCAACGTCCTGACTTTC.

J is TRBJ1-5 and V is TRBV9; 7 bases line up with TRBD1. This CDR3 is 15 amino acids long. J gave up 9 bases and V 4 bases, and 13 bases lay outside the gene matches. The germline CDR1 and CDR2 sequences are SGDLS and YYNGEE. Written as DNA, the CDR3 is TGTGCCAGCAGCAGGGACAGTTTCGCTCGGGGGCCCCAGCATTTT. It yields the protein CASSRDSFARGPQHF.

V gene TRBV11-2 combines with J gene TRBJ2-1; TRBD2 aligns across 8 bases. The CDR3 is 19 amino acids. V shed 0 bases and J 4 bases; nucleotides not matched to a gene: 14. CDR1 is SGHAT and CDR2 is FQNNGV in the germline V gene. DNA for the CDR3: TGTGCCAGCAGCTTAGATTTCCTAGCGGGCCACAGCCGATACAATGAGCAGTTCTTC. Protein product: CASSLDFLAGHSRYNEQFF. Combining the CDR3 with reference TRBV11-2 and TRBJ2-1 gives the whole variable domain EAGVAQSPRYKIIEKRQSVAFWCNPISGHATLYWYQQILGQGPKLLIQFQNNGVVDDSQLPKDRFSAERLKGVDSTLKIQPAKLEDSAVYLCASSLDFLAGHSRYNEQFFGPGTRLTVL.

V and J are TRBV7-8 and TRBJ1-1; a possible D gene is TRBD1 (6 bases). Germline loops: CDR1 SGHVS, CDR2 FQNEAQ. Trimming cost V 5 bases and J 10 bases, with 14 bases left between them. This CDR3 region has 12 residues. This CDR3 reads CASSRKQGGAFF. In DNA, the CDR3 is TGTGCCAGCAGCCGAAAACAGGGCGGAGCTTTCTTT.